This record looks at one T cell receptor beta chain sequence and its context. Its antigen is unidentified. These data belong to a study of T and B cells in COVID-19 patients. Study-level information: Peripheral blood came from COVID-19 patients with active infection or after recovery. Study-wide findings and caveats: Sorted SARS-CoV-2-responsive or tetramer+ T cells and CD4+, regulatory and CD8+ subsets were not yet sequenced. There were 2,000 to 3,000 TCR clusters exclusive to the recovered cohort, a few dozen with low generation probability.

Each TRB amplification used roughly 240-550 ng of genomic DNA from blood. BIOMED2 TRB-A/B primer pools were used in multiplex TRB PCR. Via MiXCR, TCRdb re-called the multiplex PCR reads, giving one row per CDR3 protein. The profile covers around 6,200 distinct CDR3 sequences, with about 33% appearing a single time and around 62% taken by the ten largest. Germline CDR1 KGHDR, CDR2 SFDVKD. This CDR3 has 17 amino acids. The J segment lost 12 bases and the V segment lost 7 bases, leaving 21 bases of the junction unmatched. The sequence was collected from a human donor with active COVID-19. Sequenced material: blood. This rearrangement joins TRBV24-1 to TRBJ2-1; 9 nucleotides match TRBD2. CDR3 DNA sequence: TGTGCCACCAGCCCGGGTGTGAGAGTAGCGGGAGACCGGGGGCAGTTCTTC. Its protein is CATSPGVRVAGDRGQFF.